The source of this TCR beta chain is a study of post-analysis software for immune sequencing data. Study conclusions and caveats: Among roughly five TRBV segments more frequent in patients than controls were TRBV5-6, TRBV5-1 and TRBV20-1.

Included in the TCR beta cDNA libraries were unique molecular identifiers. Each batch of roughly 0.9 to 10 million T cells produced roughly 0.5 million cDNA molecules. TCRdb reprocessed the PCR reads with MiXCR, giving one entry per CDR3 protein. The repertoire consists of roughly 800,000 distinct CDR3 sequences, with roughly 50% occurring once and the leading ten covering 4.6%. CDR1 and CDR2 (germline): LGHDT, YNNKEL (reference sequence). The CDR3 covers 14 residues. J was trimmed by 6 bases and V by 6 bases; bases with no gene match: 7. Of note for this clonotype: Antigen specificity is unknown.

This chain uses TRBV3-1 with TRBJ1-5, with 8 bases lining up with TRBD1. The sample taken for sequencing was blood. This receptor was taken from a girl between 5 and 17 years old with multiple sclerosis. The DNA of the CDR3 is TGTGCCAGCAGTCAGGGGGCGCAAGGTCAGCCCCAGCATTTT. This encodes CASSQGAQGQPQHF.